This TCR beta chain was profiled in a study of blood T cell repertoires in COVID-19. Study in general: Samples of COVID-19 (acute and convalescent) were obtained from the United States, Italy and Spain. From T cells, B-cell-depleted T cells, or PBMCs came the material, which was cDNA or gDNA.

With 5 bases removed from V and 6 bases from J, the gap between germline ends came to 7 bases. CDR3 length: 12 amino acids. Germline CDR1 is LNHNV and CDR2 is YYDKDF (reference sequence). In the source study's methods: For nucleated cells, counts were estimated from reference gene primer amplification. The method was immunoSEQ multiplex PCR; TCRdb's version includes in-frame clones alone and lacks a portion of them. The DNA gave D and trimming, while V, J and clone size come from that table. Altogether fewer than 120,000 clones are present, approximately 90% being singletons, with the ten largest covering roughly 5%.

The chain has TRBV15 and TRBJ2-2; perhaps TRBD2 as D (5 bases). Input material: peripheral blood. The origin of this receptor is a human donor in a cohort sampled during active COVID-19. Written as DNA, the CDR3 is TGTGCCACCAGCGGGCGGGCCGGGGAGCTGTTTTTT. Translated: CATSGRAGELFF.